The 11 T cell receptor beta chains reported below all come from one sample, sequenced in a study of post-analysis software for immune sequencing data. Their antigens remain unidentified. General observations from the study: TRBV segments more frequent in patients than in controls numbered roughly 5 and included TRBV5-6, TRBV5-1 and TRBV20-1.

Every TCR beta cDNA library bore unique molecular identifiers. TCRdb used MiXCR to reprocess the PCR reads, holding one entry per CDR3 protein. The repertoire includes roughly 800,000 distinct CDR3 sequences, roughly 27% of them detected once, and roughly 0.57% sits in the top ten. The sample was blood. The receptors derive from a girl aged 5-17 years with multiple sclerosis.

This clonotype appeared a few times. The J gene is TRBJ1-5, the V gene TRBV20-1; no clear D gene. CDR3 length equals 15 residues. Per the germline V gene, CDR1 is DFQATT and CDR2 is SNEGSKA (reference sequence). The V and J ends lost 1 base and 4 bases respectively, with 14 bases between them. In DNA form, the CDR3 reads TGCAGTGCTAGAGCCCTAGGAATCGTGAATCAGCCCCAGCATTTT. Translation: CSARALGIVNQPQHF.

This clonotype appeared a few times. CDR3 protein: CSATALAGGTQYF. CDR3 in DNA: TGCAGTGCTACTGCCCTAGCGGGGGGTACGCAGTATTTT. V is TRBV20-1 and J is TRBJ2-3; 11 bases match TRBD2. V dropped 4 bases and J dropped 8; count of bases not matched to a gene: 5. There are 13 residues in the CDR3. Germline lookup yields CDR1 DFQATT and CDR2 SNEGSKA (reference sequence).

In this sample, this clonotype turned up a few times. This rearrangement joins TRBV11-2 to TRBJ1-2; D is perhaps TRBD1 (5 bases). This CDR3 has 17 amino acids. Looked up from germline, CDR1 is SGHAT and CDR2 is FQNNGV. Trimming pared 5 bases from V and 5 bases from J, leaving 24 bases between. CDR3 nucleotide sequence: TGTGCCAGCAGCGCGATCGTTCTCAAAAGAGGGGTTTATGGCTACACCTTC. This sequence encodes CASSAIVLKRGVYGYTF.

The V and J genes are TRBV27 and TRBJ2-1, with 12 bases matching TRBD2. This CDR3 spans 15 amino acids. Germline trimming cut 5 bases from V and 9 bases from J; bases unmatched to any gene: 8. Germline loops: CDR1 MNHEY, CDR2 SMNVEV (reference sequence). CDR3: CASSPLAGGPAEQFF. The CDR3 coding sequence is TGTGCCAGCAGTCCCCTAGCGGGAGGGCCGGCTGAGCAGTTCTTC.

The rearrangement joins TRBV5-1 to TRBJ2-1; 9 bases are a match to TRBD1. The trim removed 4 bases at V and 2 bases at J, leaving 4 bases unmatched. This CDR3 contains 15 residues. Per germline, CDR1 SGHRS and CDR2 YFSETQ. The CDR3, as DNA: TGCGCCAGCAGCCAAGGACAGGGGACCTACAATGAGCAGTTCTTC. Translation: CASSQGQGTYNEQFF.

The chain has TRBV5-5 and TRBJ1-4; TRBD1 is a possible D gene (6 bases). The length of the CDR3 is 16 residues. The germline V gene encodes CDR1 SGHKS and CDR2 YYEKEE (reference sequence). V shed 0 bases and J shed 3 bases, with 12 bases lying between them. CDR3 nucleotides: TGTGCCAGCAGCTTGGCTCCGGCAGGGGCTAATGAAAAACTGTTTTTT. This sequence encodes CASSLAPAGANEKLFF.

The chain combines TRBV5-1 with TRBJ2-3, with a weak D call TRBD1 (6 bases). Germline lookup yields CDR1 SGHRS and CDR2 YFSETQ. Trimming took 3 bases from V and 6 from J, leaving 14 bases between them. The CDR3 is 14 amino acids. For the CDR3, the DNA is TGCGCCAGCAGCTCCCGGACGAGGGGGGATACGCAGTATTTT. This translates into CASSSRTRGDTQYF.

Only a few counts were recorded for this clonotype. The chain couples TRBV5-1 to TRBJ2-7, with D uncertain. Germline CDR1 SGHRS, CDR2 YFSETQ. V gave up 2 bases and J gave up 2 bases, with 8 bases separating them. The CDR3 consists of 13 residues. The CDR3 DNA sequence: TGCGCCAGCAGCTTCGGAGTAACCTACGAGCAGTACTTC. The encoded protein is CASSFGVTYEQYF. The full variable domain, its missing parts supplied by reference TRBV5-1 and TRBJ2-7, is KAGVTQTPRYLIKTRGQQVTLSCSPISGHRSVSWYQQTPGQGLQFLFEYFSETQRNKGNFPGRFSGRQFSNSRSEMNVSTLELGDSALYLCASSFGVTYEQYFGPGTRLTVT.

The chain carries TRBV7-2 and TRBJ2-1; a possible D gene is TRBD1 (6 bases). Trimming cost V 4 bases and J 1 base, with 14 bases left between them. The CDR3 runs to 16 residues. Germline V lookup: CDR1 SGHTA, CDR2 FQGNSA. The CDR3: CASSSRYGQSYNEQFF. The CDR3 DNA sequence: TGTGCCAGCAGCTCACGCTACGGACAGTCCTACAATGAGCAGTTCTTC.

The table lists this clonotype with a few counts. CDR3 residues: CASSSRGGGTSVGKNIQYF. The CDR3 bases are TGTGCCAGCAGCTCCCGAGGAGGGGGGACTAGCGTAGGCAAAAACATTCAGTACTTC. V gene TRBV7-2 combines with J gene TRBJ2-4; 10 bases line up with TRBD2. There are 19 residues in the CDR3. J was trimmed by 3 bases and V by 4 bases; bases with no gene match: 15. Germline loops: CDR1 SGHTA, CDR2 FQGNSA. The whole variable domain, filled in from reference TRBV7-2 and TRBJ2-4, reads GAGVSQSPSNKVTEKGKDVELRCDPISGHTALYWYRQSLGQGLEFLIYFQGNSAPDKSGLPSDRFSAERTGGSVSTLTIQRTQQEDSAVYLCASSSRGGGTSVGKNIQYFGAGTRLSVL.

The rearrangement links TRBV20-1 to TRBJ2-3, with D uncertain. CDR1 DFQATT and CDR2 SNEGSKA come from the germline V gene (reference sequence). This CDR3 region has 13 residues. CDR3 coding DNA: TGCAGCTCAAGGGCAGAAGGCACAGATACGCAGTATTTT. Its translation is CSSRAEGTDTQYF.